The source of this TCR beta chain is a study of T-cell memory formation after mild COVID-19. CDR1 is SGDLS, CDR2 YYNGEE, per germline. CDR3 length equals 15 residues. V was clipped by 0 bases and J by 1 base; unmatched bases: 4. TCRdb ran MiXCR on the 5' RACE reads and lists one entry per CDR3 protein. The profile covers about 400,000 distinct CDR3 sequences, with 23% appearing a single time and around 13% taken by the ten largest. This clonotype was observed a single time. The sample comprised PBMCs or a T cell subset sorted from them (not recorded which). The TCR comes from an adult woman who had mild COVID-19 (a few samples of this study predate the infection). Cell type and time point are not known. The chain joins TRBV9 to TRBJ2-7; 7 bases are shared with TRBD1. CDR3 loop: CASSVGTGASYEQYF. The CDR3 DNA reads as TGTGCCAGCAGCGTAGGCACAGGGGCGTCCTACGAGCAGTACTTC.